The rows below give T cell receptor beta chains drawn from one sample of a study of CD8 T cells in Susac syndrome. Via MiXCR, TCRdb re-called the immunoSEQ multiplex PCR reads, giving one row per CDR3 protein. The table has under 150,000 distinct CDR3 sequences, about 94% seen once. Sequences were obtained from CD4+ T cells from PBMCs. The receptors were sampled from a human donor with Susac syndrome. CDR3s include the opening cysteine and the closing phenylalanine or tryptophan. D genes are given only for firm matches. Size is stated for part of the rows, as once, few or many counts, or as a class when the clone is expanded.

cdr3_aa cdr3_nt j_call clone_size v_call d_call
CASTPGTSNTGELFF TGTGCCAGCACCCCTGGGACTAGCAACACCGGGGAGCTGTTTTTT TRBJ2-2 NA TRBV11-2 TRBD2
CASSSPSGVNSPLHF TGTGCCAGCAGCTCCCCTTCAGGGGTAAATTCACCCCTCCACTTT TRBJ1-6 NA TRBV7-9 NA
CASSGPSVADTQYF TGTGCCAGCAGTGGGCCCAGTGTCGCAGATACGCAGTATTTT TRBJ2-3 NA TRBV25-1 NA
CSARVQGFYEQYF TGCAGTGCTAGAGTACAGGGCTTCTACGAGCAGTACTTC TRBJ2-7 NA TRBV20-1 NA
CSAPGTGKGYGYTF TGCAGTGCTCCCGGGACAGGGAAGGGCTATGGCTACACCTTC TRBJ1-2 NA TRBV20-1 TRBD1
CSARDVGRVETQYF TGCAGTGCTAGAGATGTGGGGAGGGTGGAGACCCAGTACTTC TRBJ2-5 NA TRBV20-1 TRBD2
CASSLSRSADPAYSNQPQHF TGTGCCAGCAGCTTAAGCCGAAGTGCGGATCCAGCGTATAGCAATCAGCCCCAGCATTTT TRBJ1-5 NA TRBV13 NA
CATSPAGQGLRYGYTF TGTGCCACCAGCCCCGCGGGACAGGGGTTACGCTATGGCTACACCTTC TRBJ1-2 NA TRBV15 TRBD1
CASSLIAGGSVTDTQYF TGTGCCAGCTCACTCATAGCGGGAGGTTCGGTCACAGATACGCAGTATTTT TRBJ2-3 NA TRBV18 TRBD2
CSARGTGSYEQYF TGCAGTGCTCGCGGGACAGGGTCCTACGAGCAGTACTTC TRBJ2-7 few TRBV20-1 TRBD1
CSVAHSPHTDTQYF TGCAGCGTTGCGCATAGCCCGCACACAGATACGCAGTATTTT TRBJ2-3 NA TRBV29-1 NA
CASSLRNRNTEAFF TGTGCCAGCAGCTTGCGGAATCGGAACACTGAAGCTTTCTTT TRBJ1-1 NA TRBV7-2 NA
CASRGTSLHTYEQYF TGTGCCAGCAGGGGAACTAGCTTGCACACATACGAGCAGTACTTC TRBJ2-7 NA TRBV6-6 NA
CASSSRALGYRELFF TGTGCCAGCAGCTCAAGGGCGTTAGGCTACCGGGAGCTGTTTTTT TRBJ2-2 NA TRBV7-9 NA
CAISIYLKDNEQFF TGTGCCATCAGCATTTACCTCAAAGACAATGAGCAGTTCTTC TRBJ2-1 NA TRBV10-3 NA
CASSLGRGSRETQYF TGTGCCAGCAGCTTAGGACGTGGTAGCCGGGAGACCCAGTACTTC TRBJ2-5 once TRBV7-7 NA
CASSPDRNHEQYF TGTGCCAGCAGCCCAGACAGGAACCACGAGCAGTACTTC TRBJ2-7 NA TRBV7-9 NA
CSARKSSGSPYEQYF TGCAGTGCTAGAAAATCTAGCGGGAGCCCCTACGAGCAGTACTTC TRBJ2-7 NA TRBV20-1 TRBD2
CSARSPIGNTDTQYF TGCAGTGCTAGATCCCCGATTGGGAACACGGATACGCAGTATTTT TRBJ2-3 NA TRBV20-1 NA
CASSLEASGRRYEQYF TGCGCCAGCAGCTTGGAGGCTAGCGGGAGGAGATACGAGCAGTACTTC TRBJ2-7 NA TRBV5-1 TRBD2
CASRPRMNTEAFF TGTGCCAGCAGGCCTAGGATGAACACTGAAGCTTTCTTT TRBJ1-1 NA TRBV27 NA
CASSPKTGGVNIQYF TGTGCCAGTAGTCCTAAGACAGGGGGCGTAAACATTCAGTACTTC TRBJ2-4 once TRBV19 TRBD1
CASSGGQGLNEQYF TGTGCCAGCAGTGGTGGACAGGGTTTAAACGAGCAGTACTTC TRBJ2-7 NA TRBV2 TRBD1
CASSRGDLSTDTQYF TGTGCCAGCAGCCGGGGGGATCTTAGCACAGATACGCAGTATTTT TRBJ2-3 NA TRBV6-5 TRBD2
CASSLVRGRHHNEQFF TGTGCCAGCAGCTTAGTGCGCGGGAGGCACCACAATGAGCAGTTCTTC TRBJ2-1 NA TRBV11-2 TRBD2
CASSQEWTSGPRHIQYF TGTGCCAGCAGCCAAGAGTGGACTAGCGGCCCCCGGCACATTCAGTACTTC TRBJ2-4 NA TRBV3-1 TRBD2
CASSPSQSQDSYEQYF TGTGCCAGCAGCCCCTCACAGAGCCAAGACTCCTACGAGCAGTACTTC TRBJ2-7 NA TRBV12-3/TRBV12-4 NA
CASVRGVEASEQFF TGTGCCAGCGTGAGGGGGGTCGAGGCAAGTGAGCAGTTCTTC TRBJ2-1 once TRBV6-6 NA
CSARSQNEKLFF TGCAGTGCTAGATCCCAGAATGAAAAACTGTTTTTT TRBJ1-4 NA TRBV20-1 NA
CASSLAQWETQYF TGTGCCAGCAGCTTAGCGCAATGGGAGACCCAGTACTTC TRBJ2-5 NA TRBV7-9 NA
CASSGGTSGRTYEQYF TGCGCCAGCAGCGGTGGGACTAGCGGACGTACCTACGAGCAGTACTTC TRBJ2-7 NA TRBV5-1 TRBD2
CASSLIGYEQYF TGTGCCAGCAGTTTGATCGGCTACGAGCAGTACTTC TRBJ2-7 NA TRBV28 NA
CASSIIQGNTGELFF TGTGCCAGTAGTATAATACAGGGAAACACCGGGGAGCTGTTTTTT TRBJ2-2 NA TRBV19 NA
CATSDRGPRDTQYF TGTGCCACTTCCGACAGGGGGCCGCGGGATACGCAGTATTTT TRBJ2-3 NA TRBV19 TRBD1
CSAEVSSGRADTQYF TGCAGTGCTGAGGTTTCTAGCGGGAGAGCAGATACGCAGTATTTT TRBJ2-3 NA TRBV20-1 TRBD2
CASSQDRINQPQHF TGTGCCAGCAGCCAAGATAGGATCAATCAGCCCCAGCATTTT TRBJ1-5 NA TRBV4-2 NA
CATQREGPTGELFF TGTGCCACCCAGCGGGAGGGCCCCACCGGGGAGCTGTTTTTT TRBJ2-2 NA TRBV7-3 TRBD2
CASSYRQGVIGELFF TGTGCCAGCAGTTACAGACAGGGTGTTATCGGGGAGCTGTTTTTT TRBJ2-2 NA TRBV6-5 TRBD1
CATSAPGANVLTF TGTGCCACCAGCGCTCCTGGGGCCAACGTCCTGACTTTC TRBJ2-6 NA TRBV24-1 NA
CASSLGDGYTF TGTGCCAGCAGCTTAGGGGATGGCTACACCTTC TRBJ1-2 NA TRBV7-9 NA
CASSPSQVMNTEAFF TGTGCCAGCTCACCCTCACAGGTGATGAACACTGAAGCTTTCTTT TRBJ1-1 NA TRBV18 NA
CASSQGRMQETQYF TGCGCCAGCAGCCAAGGCAGGATGCAAGAGACCCAGTACTTC TRBJ2-5 NA TRBV4-1 NA
CASSPLDRRNEQFF TGTGCCAGCTCACCACTGGACAGAAGAAATGAGCAGTTCTTC TRBJ2-1 NA TRBV18 NA
CASSSGQRYIQYF TGTGCTAGCAGCTCGGGACAGCGTTACATTCAGTACTTC TRBJ2-4 NA TRBV7-7 TRBD1
CASRPQGVGDYTQYF TGTGCCAGCAGACCACAGGGCGTTGGGGACTATACGCAGTATTTT TRBJ2-3 NA TRBV27 NA
CSARVRTGGYQPQHF TGCAGTGCTAGAGTCCGGACAGGGGGCTATCAGCCCCAGCATTTT TRBJ1-5 NA TRBV20-1 TRBD1
CASRIGQSGSYEQYF TGTGCCAGCAGGATCGGACAGTCGGGCTCCTACGAGCAGTACTTC TRBJ2-7 NA TRBV7-9 NA
CATSDRGKPYEQYF TGTGCCACCTCCGACAGGGGGAAGCCCTACGAGCAGTACTTC TRBJ2-7 NA TRBV24-1 TRBD1
CSVTTSAQETQYF TGCAGCGTGACTACTAGCGCCCAAGAGACCCAGTACTTC TRBJ2-5 once TRBV29-1 TRBD2
CATSTGDYGYTF TGTGCCACCAGTACAGGGGACTATGGCTACACCTTC TRBJ1-2 NA TRBV24-1 TRBD1
CASSQGGAGDTQYF TGTGCCAGCAGCCAAGGGGGAGCCGGAGATACGCAGTATTTT TRBJ2-3 NA TRBV4-2 NA
CASGLVQGHSPLHF TGTGCTAGTGGTTTGGTACAGGGGCATTCACCCCTCCACTTT TRBJ1-6 NA TRBV12-5 TRBD1
CSVYKENIQYF TGCAGCGTTTATAAGGAAAACATTCAGTACTTC TRBJ2-4 once TRBV29-1 NA
CASSSLGLGPEQFF TGTGCCAGCAGCTCTTTGGGCCTTGGGCCGGAGCAGTTCTTC TRBJ2-1 NA TRBV11-2 NA
CSVGGGTGELFF TGCAGCGTTGGGGGGGGAACCGGGGAGCTGTTTTTT TRBJ2-2 NA TRBV29-1 TRBD2